This T cell receptor beta chain was identified in a study of blood T cells in healthy people across ages. Study-wide findings and caveats: A greater number of naive CD4+ cells and higher diversity distinguished long-lived donors from aged donors.

Next came a second PCR, run for roughly 7 to 12 cycles, which used a sample-barcoded 5' primer along with a J-beta primer mix. Every cDNA was tagged by a template-switch adaptor with 12 random nucleotides. TCRdb reanalysed the 5' RACE reads using MiXCR and keeps one entry per CDR3 protein. The data show hundreds of thousands of distinct CDR3 sequences, 21% seen once. In regard to this clonotype: Its specificity is unknown.

Between the trimmed V and J ends, which lost 0 bases and 4 bases, there was a span of 8 bases. The CDR3 is 14 residues long. Germline CDR1 reads SGHRS; CDR2 reads YFSETQ. Each donor's blood draw was 7.5 to 10 milliliters of peripheral blood. This chain joins TRBV5-1 and TRBJ1-3, with D possibly matching TRBD1 (5 bases). Sequenced material: blood. The receptor's source is a man between 65 and 85 years old in good health. The CDR3: CASSLEGNGNTIYF. CDR3 bases: TGCGCCAGCAGCTTGGAGGGGAACGGAAACACCATATATTTT.